Here is one T cell receptor (beta chain) with its context. The antigen remains unidentified. TCRdb's copy holds only in-frame clones and misses some; the assay was immunoSEQ multiplex PCR. Of tens of thousands of clones in the sample, 77% were seen once. Each patient's relapse followed autologous stem cell transplantation, and brentuximab vedotin exposure varied. The data stem from a study of PD-1 blockade in classical Hodgkin lymphoma. The study, taken as a whole, reports: Complete responders started with a diversity level that resembled newly diagnosed patients at baseline. Newly diagnosed patients reportedly trailed healthy donors in baseline TCR diversity.

V was shortened by 5 bases and J by 4 bases, with 20 bases between the two germline ends. CDR1 is LNHNV and CDR2 is YYDKDF in the germline V gene (reference sequence). The CDR3 length is 16 residues. This sequence originates from a human donor with classical Hodgkin lymphoma. The chain combines TRBV15 with TRBJ1-1; D is undetermined. Specimen: peripheral blood mononuclear cells (PBMCs), collected before the second cycle of nivolumab. The DNA for the CDR3 is TGTGCCACCAGCCCCCCCCCGCCGGGCGTAGGCACTGAAGCTTTCTTT. It is translated as CATSPPPPGVGTEAFF.